This TCR beta chain was profiled in a study of cytomegalovirus exposure and HLA in healthy donors. Healthy individuals who donated bone marrow served as the donors. The V and J ends lost 5 bases and 1 base respectively, with 14 bases between them. Germline V gene sequence: CDR1 LNHNV, CDR2 YYDKDF (reference sequence). The CDR3 extends over 15 amino acids. Vbeta (60) and Jbeta (13) primers were used in the PCR. Sequenced by immunoSEQ multiplex PCR; TCRdb stores in-frame clones only, minus some. The sample carries about 99,000 clones, around 77% recorded once. This chain connects TRBV15 to TRBJ1-1; perhaps TRBD1 as D (5 bases). The TCR originated in a man aged 35 to 55 in good health and CMV-seronegative. The sample was PBMCs. The CDR3 DNA sequence: TGTGCCACCAGCCCGGGGGGGGTGGCGAACACTGAAGCTTTCTTT. Its protein product is CATSPGGVANTEAFF.